This T cell receptor beta chain originates from a study of CD8+CD57+ T cells in acquired aplastic anemia. Study-level background: Sorted CD4+ and CD8+ cells yielded DNA averaging approximately 3.4 ug.

CD8+CD57+ cell expansion, shown by flow cytometry, had occurred in the patients selected for sequencing. Every patient presented with severe acquired aplastic anemia. Sampling of blood occurred while the patients had still received no therapy. Notes on the study in general: Common to patients and controls were 25 to 30 CD8+ CDR3 sequences.

In the case of this clonotype: Its antigen is as yet unknown.

Profiles of TCR beta VDJ and CDR3 were generated from a genomic DNA template. TCRdb processed the reads anew with MiXCR; each CDR3 protein has one entry. The repertoire includes about 180,000 distinct CDR3 sequences, roughly 48% of them detected once, and around 1.1% sits in the top ten. CDR1 is DFQATT, CDR2 SNEGSKA, per germline (reference sequence). The CDR3 covers 13 residues. The V gene lost 3 bases and the J gene lost 6 bases, with 13 bases spanning the gap. J is TRBJ2-3 and V is TRBV20-1; the D is unclear. Sequenced: sorted CD4+, CD8+, or CD8+CD57+ T cells (not recorded which) from PBMCs. The clonotype was recovered from a human donor with aplastic anemia. CDR3 sequence: CSARYPTVDTQYF. CDR3 sequence (DNA): TGCAGTGCTAGGTATCCAACAGTGGATACGCAGTATTTT.